The rows below give T cell receptor beta chains drawn from one sample of a study of memory CD8 T cells in hepatitis C reinfection. TCRdb's table, derived via immunoSEQ multiplex PCR, lists solely in-frame clones and lacks some. The sample includes approximately 46,000 clones, about 88% of them seen just once. Sequenced material: naive CD8+ T cells sorted from blood. These receptors came from a man between 18 and 35 years old with hepatitis C virus infection. The CDR3 runs from the conserved cysteine through the conserved F or W. Each record gives: D gene, V gene, CDR3 length, J gene, CDR3 DNA, CDR3 protein. A D gene is named only where the DNA matches it firmly.

D: TRBD1; V: TRBV29-1; length: 14; J: TRBJ2-2; DNA: TGCAGCGTTGCCCCGACAGGGCTCACCGGGGAGCTGTTTTTT; CDR3: CSVAPTGLTGELFF
D: TRBD2; V: TRBV14; length: 20; J: TRBJ2-1; DNA: TGTGCCAGCAGCCAAGAAGAAGTAGCGGGGGACCCCCCCTCCTACAATGAGCAGTTCTTC; CDR3: CASSQEEVAGDPPSYNEQFF
D: .; V: TRBV6-4; length: 12; J: TRBJ2-2; DNA: TGTGCCAGCAGATCAGGGACCGGGGAGCTGTTTTTT; CDR3: CASRSGTGELFF
D: .; V: TRBV2; length: 16; J: TRBJ2-5; DNA: TGTGCCAGCAGTGAAGCGCTTGGCGGGGCCGAAGAGACCCAGTACTTC; CDR3: CASSEALGGAEETQYF
D: .; V: TRBV7-9; length: 14; J: TRBJ2-7; DNA: TGTGCCAGCAGCGGAGACGGAGGGAAGGACGAGCAGTACTTC; CDR3: CASSGDGGKDEQYF
D: TRBD1; V: TRBV5-1; length: 20; J: TRBJ1-2; DNA: TGCGCCAGCAGCTTGGTAGAGCCCTGGACAGGGAGAGGGCCGTCCATTGGCTACACCTTC; CDR3: CASSLVEPWTGRGPSIGYTF
D: TRBD2; V: TRBV7-9; length: 14; J: TRBJ2-7; DNA: TGTGCCAGCAGCTCCCCCGGGACTAGCGGGAGGCAGTACTTC; CDR3: CASSSPGTSGRQYF
D: TRBD1; V: TRBV6-5; length: 15; J: TRBJ2-1; DNA: TGTGCCAGCAGGTGGGACAGGGGAATCAAGAATGAGCAGTTCTTC; CDR3: CASRWDRGIKNEQFF
D: TRBD1; V: TRBV2; length: 15; J: TRBJ2-7; DNA: TGTGCCAGCAGTGAAGCGACAGGGAGTCCCTACGAGCAGTACTTC; CDR3: CASSEATGSPYEQYF
D: .; V: TRBV5-8; length: 13; J: TRBJ1-2; DNA: TGTGCCAGCAGCCTACAGGGTTGGAGGGGCTACACCTTC; CDR3: CASSLQGWRGYTF
D: .; V: TRBV5-6; length: 13; J: TRBJ1-1; DNA: TGTGCCAGCAGCCTAGGAGGGGCTGCGGAAGCTTTCTTT; CDR3: CASSLGGAAEAFF
D: .; V: TRBV11-2; length: 15; J: TRBJ2-7; DNA: TGTGCCAGCAGCTTTTCTTCAGAGGCTAGACTCGAGCAGTACTTC; CDR3: CASSFSSEARLEQYF